This T cell receptor beta chain stems from a study of T cells in Graves' hyperthyroidism and ophthalmopathy. CDR3 length: 14 residues. In germline, CDR1 is SQVTM, CDR2 ANQGSEA. Trimming pared 4 bases from V and 5 bases from J, leaving 18 bases between. There were TCR beta CDR3 regions amplified from RNA transcripts. First-round RT-PCR targeting the TCR CDR3 was performed with the HTBI primer set. TCRdb itself ran the multiplex PCR reads through MiXCR, one entry per CDR3 protein. The sample has about 520,000 distinct CDR3 sequences; roughly 25% are singletons. Patients were excluded for uncontrolled infection, other autoimmune disease, pregnancy or lactation. Each diagnosis drew on symptoms, thyroxine, TRAb, thyroid ultrasound and orbital computed tomography findings. This clonotype appeared once.

Specimen: blood. This chain joins TRBV29-1 and TRBJ2-7, with TRBD1 as a possible D gene (5 bases). The receptor's source is a woman between 25 and 40 years old with Graves' ophthalmopathy. The CDR3 spells CSVAWSGINDEQYF. As DNA, the CDR3 is TGCAGCGTTGCATGGTCAGGGATAAACGACGAGCAGTACTTC.